These 29 T cell receptor beta chains were sequenced from one sample in a study of blood T cells in healthy people across ages. A second about 7 to 12 cycle PCR used barcoded and J-beta primers. TCRdb passed the 5' RACE reads through MiXCR, listing each CDR3 protein once. The data contain about 640,000 distinct CDR3 sequences, 58% of them singletons. The material sequenced was blood. These receptors originate from a man aged 55 to 70 in good health.

The J gene is TRBJ2-7, the V gene TRBV15, with TRBD1 matching over 8 bases. The J call may not be correct, given that the DNA end is closer to TRBJ2-5. The germline gives CDR1 LNHNV, CDR2 YYDKDF (reference sequence). The CDR3 runs 16 residues. The CDR3 here is CATSRDRQGARETQYF. The CDR3, as DNA: TGTGCCACCAGCAGAGATCGTCAGGGGGCGAGAGAGACCCAGTACTTC.

The chain couples TRBV10-3 to TRBJ2-6; no reliable D call. Per the germline V gene, CDR1 is ENHRY and CDR2 is SYGVKD. V was clipped by 4 bases and J by 0 bases, with 4 bases between them. The CDR3 covers 14 residues. The CDR3 DNA sequence: TGTGCCATCAGTGGGAGCTCTGGGGCCAACGTCCTGACTTTC. Translated: CAISGSSGANVLTF.

A word on this clonotype: The junction differs from germline at one of its ends, possibly a read error. This chain connects TRBV9 to TRBJ2-1; 8 bases fit TRBD1. The CDR3 spans 15 residues. Germline V lookup: CDR1 SGDLS, CDR2 YYNGEE. CDR3 in amino acids: CASSARDRSYNERFF. CDR3 nucleotides: TGTGCCAGCAGCGCCCGGGACAGGAGTTACAATGAGCGGTTCTTC.

The J gene is TRBJ2-5, the V gene TRBV20-1, with TRBD2 as a possible D gene (7 bases). CDR3 length: 12 residues. The germline gives CDR1 DFQATT, CDR2 SNEGSKA (reference sequence). With 5 bases removed from V and 4 bases from J, the gap between germline ends came to 11 bases. The CDR3 nucleotides are TGCAGTGCTCAGGGGAGGGGAGAGACCCAGTACTTC. Amino acids: CSAQGRGETQYF.

This clonotype was counted ten times or more. The rearrangement joins TRBV6-6 to TRBJ1-1; D is ambiguous. The CDR3 length is 11 residues. The germline V gene encodes CDR1 MNHNY and CDR2 SVGAGI (reference sequence). V dropped 8 bases and J dropped 7 bases, with 11 bases sitting between them. CDR3 sequence: CASGREVEAFF. CDR3 bases: TGTGCCAGCGGCCGTGAGGTTGAAGCTTTCTTT.

The V call is TRBV12-3 or TRBV12-4, the J call TRBJ1-2; TRBD1 matches 7 bases. Trimming took 0 bases from V and 1 from J; bases not matched to a gene: 5. This CDR3 has 16 residues. In nucleotides, the CDR3 is TGTGCCAGCAGTTTAGCCCATCGACAGGGTAACTATGGCTACACCTTC. This sequence encodes CASSLAHRQGNYGYTF.

Only one count was recorded for this clonotype. This chain uses TRBV5-5 with TRBJ2-7; 9 bases map to TRBD1. The V and J ends lost 6 bases and 5 bases, in that order; junction bases with no gene match: 12. The CDR3 loop spans 15 amino acids. Germline-derived CDR1 and CDR2 are SGHKS and YYEKEE (reference sequence). As DNA, the CDR3 is TGTGCCAGCACCACGACCGGGACAGGGATCGACGAGCAGTACTTC. Translated: CASTTTGTGIDEQYF.

Many counts were recorded for this clonotype. This rearrangement joins TRBV5-1 to TRBJ2-6; 8 bases map to TRBD1. Germline V gene sequence: CDR1 SGHRS, CDR2 YFSETQ. The CDR3 has 15 residues. Trimming cost V 2 bases and J 4 bases; bases outside gene matches: 2. In DNA, the CDR3 is TGCGCCAGCAGCTTATGGGACAGGGGGGCCAACGTCCTGACTTTC. It translates to CASSLWDRGANVLTF.

The rearrangement links TRBV6-1 to TRBJ2-5, with 9 bases fitting TRBD2. V shed 5 bases and J 9 bases; nucleotides not matched to a gene: 10. The germline CDR1 and CDR2 sequences are MNHNS and SASEGT. The CDR3 covers 14 residues. CDR3 sequence reads: CASSPTSGSPAQYF. CDR3 bases: TGTGCCAGCAGTCCGACTAGCGGCTCACCGGCCCAGTACTTC.

This chain uses TRBV7-2 with TRBJ2-5; tentative D call: TRBD1 (6 bases). The V end lost 7 bases, the J end lost 2 bases, and 11 bases lay between the germline ends. The CDR3 contains 13 residues. Germline values: CDR1 SGHTA, CDR2 FQGNSA. In DNA form, the CDR3 reads TGTGCCAGCACCTCGGACAGACAAGAGACCCAGTACTTC. Amino acid sequence: CASTSDRQETQYF.

The V gene is TRBV5-1, the J gene TRBJ1-6; no firm D call. Germline CDR1 is SGHRS and CDR2 is YFSETQ. V lost 4 bases and J 10 bases, leaving 15 bases between the germline ends. The CDR3 runs to 14 residues. CDR3 loop: CASSPEVRESPLHF. The CDR3 bases are TGCGCCAGCAGCCCTGAGGTGCGGGAGTCACCCCTCCACTTT.

The rearrangement joins TRBV28 to TRBJ2-2, with D perhaps matching TRBD1 (6 bases). This CDR3 spans 15 amino acids. CDR1 MDHEN and CDR2 SYDVKM come from the germline V gene. V was clipped by 5 bases and J by 3 bases, with 13 bases between them. CDR3 loop: CASSAQGTDTGELFF. The CDR3 coding sequence is TGTGCCAGCAGTGCACAGGGTACGGACACCGGGGAGCTGTTTTTT. Drawing the rest from reference TRBV28 and TRBJ2-2, the complete variable domain is DVKVTQSSRYLVKRTGEKVFLECVQDMDHENMFWYRQDPGLGLRLIYFSYDVKMKEKGDIPEGYSVSREKKERFSLILESASTNQTSMYLCASSAQGTDTGELFFGEGSRLTVL.

This chain joins TRBV10-3 and TRBJ1-4, with TRBD1 matching 7 bases. V was pared by 6 bases and J by 3 bases, with 1 base of the junction left unmatched. Germline values: CDR1 ENHRY, CDR2 SYGVKD. This CDR3 is 13 amino acids long. CDR3 DNA sequence: TGTGCCATCAGGGGGACAGCTAATGAAAAACTGTTTTTT. Translation: CAIRGTANEKLFF.

This rearrangement joins TRBV5-6 to TRBJ2-1; D possibly uses TRBD1 or TRBD2 (5 bases each). The CDR3 totals 16 residues. Germline V gene sequence: CDR1 SGHDT, CDR2 YYEEEE. V gave up 5 bases and J gave up 0 bases, with 15 bases separating them. CDR3 nucleotide sequence: TGTGCCAGCAGTAGCAATGAGGGGAGCTCCTACAATGAGCAGTTCTTC. Protein sequence: CASSSNEGSSYNEQFF. Full variable domain (missing parts from reference TRBV5-6 and TRBJ2-1): DAGVTQSPTHLIKTRGQQVTLRCSPKSGHDTVSWYQQALGQGPQFIFQYYEEEERQRGNFPDRFSGHQFPNYSSELNVNALLLGDSALYLCASSSNEGSSYNEQFFGPGTRLTVL.

V is TRBV29-1 and J is TRBJ1-5; D is uncertain. CDR1 SQVTM and CDR2 ANQGSEA come from the germline V gene. With 4 bases removed from V and 5 bases from J, the gap between germline ends came to 12 bases. The length of the CDR3 is 13 residues. CDR3 residues: CSVASGNDQPQHF. The CDR3 region has the DNA TGCAGCGTTGCTTCGGGGAACGATCAGCCCCAGCATTTT.

This clonotype was seen only a few times. The chain carries TRBV7-9 and TRBJ2-1; D could derive from TRBD1 or TRBD2 (6 bases each). Trimming pared 3 bases from V and 3 bases from J, leaving 18 bases between. From germline, CDR1 is SEHNR and CDR2 FQNEAQ (reference sequence). The CDR3 contains 17 residues. The DNA for the CDR3 is TGTGCCAGCAGCTTCCCGGGAACCGGGGGCCACTACAATGAGCAGTTCTTC. It translates to CASSFPGTGGHYNEQFF. Full variable domain (missing parts from reference TRBV7-9 and TRBJ2-1): DTGVSQNPRHKITKRGQNVTFRCDPISEHNRLYWYRQTLGQGPEFLTYFQNEAQLEKSRLLSDRFSAERPKGSFSTLEIQRTEQGDSAMYLCASSFPGTGGHYNEQFFGPGTRLTVL.

J is TRBJ1-4 and V is TRBV28; D unclear. Germline V lookup: CDR1 MDHEN, CDR2 SYDVKM. This CDR3 has 15 amino acids. V gave up 5 bases and J gave up 0 bases, with 10 bases separating them. CDR3 DNA: TGTGCCAGCAGTCCTCCGGGTGCAACTAATGAAAAACTGTTTTTT. It yields the protein CASSPPGATNEKLFF. Filled out from reference TRBV28 and TRBJ1-4, the complete variable domain reads DVKVTQSSRYLVKRTGEKVFLECVQDMDHENMFWYRQDPGLGLRLIYFSYDVKMKEKGDIPEGYSVSREKKERFSLILESASTNQTSMYLCASSPPGATNEKLFFGSGTQLSVL.

This clonotype was seen only once. This could be a read error, since a much larger clone is one nucleotide away. V usage is TRBV12-3 or TRBV12-4 and J usage is TRBJ1-2; TRBD1 might be the D (5 bases). The CDR3 is 13 amino acids. Trimming removed 4 bases at V and 4 bases at J, with 10 bases between. DNA for the CDR3: TGTGCCAGCAGTTGGGCGGGGCCCTATGGCTACACCTTC. Its translation is CASSWAGPYGYTF.

V is TRBV2 and J is TRBJ1-4; tentative D call: TRBD1 (6 bases). In germline, CDR1 is SNHLY, CDR2 FYNNEI. V was cut by 2 bases and J by 7 bases, with 11 bases left in between. This CDR3 has 14 residues. CDR3 bases: TGTGCCAGCAGTGAAAGTCGGGGGGCTGAAAAACTGTTTTTT. It specifies CASSESRGAEKLFF.

The chain links TRBV29-1 to TRBJ2-1, with D possibly TRBD2 on 7 matching bases. Between the trimmed V and J ends, which lost 6 bases and 9 bases, there was a span of 18 bases. Looked up from germline, CDR1 is SQVTM and CDR2 is ANQGSEA. The CDR3 totals 13 residues. The CDR3 nucleotides read TGCAGCGTGGGGGCGGGGGCGCGGCTTGAGCAGTTCTTC. As protein: CSVGAGARLEQFF.

This clonotype was seen only a few times. The rearrangement links TRBV29-1 to TRBJ2-3, with 8 bases fitting TRBD2. Germline values: CDR1 SQVTM, CDR2 ANQGSEA. This CDR3 is built from 14 residues. Trimming cost V 5 bases and J 3 bases; bases outside gene matches: 7. CDR3 residues: CSVQRTSLTDTQYF. CDR3 in DNA: TGCAGCGTTCAAAGGACTAGCTTGACAGATACGCAGTATTTT.

CDR3 DNA: TGCGCCAGCAGCCAAGATGCGGGGCAAATCGCCTACAATGAGCAGTACTTC. Protein: CASSQDAGQIAYNEQYF. The genes are TRBV4-1 and TRBJ2-5; D might be TRBD2 (6 bases). The germline V gene encodes CDR1 MGHRA and CDR2 YSYEKL. V was cut by 0 bases and J by 11 bases, with 25 bases left in between. The CDR3 loop spans 17 amino acids.

The sample holds a few counts of this clonotype. This chain connects TRBV25-1 to TRBJ1-1, with D possibly matching TRBD1 (5 bases). In germline, CDR1 is MGHDK, CDR2 SYGVNS. CDR3 size: 14 residues. V was cut by 5 bases and J by 2 bases, with 12 bases left in between. The CDR3 DNA is TGTGCCAGCAGTCGGGACGGACTTAACACTGAAGCTTTCTTT. Amino acid sequence: CASSRDGLNTEAFF.

This chain joins TRBV11-3 and TRBJ2-7, with unresolved D. The assigned J gene may be wrong: the sequence end matches TRBJ2-5 better. The CDR3 extends over 13 amino acids. The germline CDR1 and CDR2 sequences are SGHNT and YENEEA. The chain's CDR3 is CASSLVWGETQYF. In DNA form, the CDR3 reads TGTGCCAGCAGCTTAGTTTGGGGAGAGACCCAGTACTTC.

The chain carries TRBV9 and TRBJ2-1; D may be TRBD2 (5 bases). The CDR3 runs 15 residues. From germline, CDR1 is SGDLS and CDR2 YYNGEE. The V end was cut by 3 bases, the J end by 8 bases, with 18 bases between. The CDR3 bases are TGTGCCAGCAGCGAACGGGGATACCCGGGCGATGAGCAGTTCTTC. Amino acids: CASSERGYPGDEQFF.

The chain employs TRBV20-1 and TRBJ2-3; perhaps TRBD2 as D (7 bases). The V gene lost 3 bases and the J gene lost 2 bases, with 21 bases spanning the gap. The CDR3 is 17 amino acids. CDR1 is DFQATT and CDR2 is SNEGSKA in the germline V gene (reference sequence). The CDR3 sequence is CSARIRRGPLYTDTQYF. CDR3 DNA sequence: TGCAGTGCTAGGATTAGGCGGGGGCCGCTGTACACAGATACGCAGTATTTT.

The chain has TRBV2 and TRBJ2-7; tentatively, D is TRBD1 (5 bases). The CDR3 is 14 residues long. The V and J ends lost 4 bases and 2 bases respectively, with 12 bases between them. Germline values: CDR1 SNHLY, CDR2 FYNNEI. The CDR3 coding sequence is TGTGCCAGCAGTGTGGCGTTACAGGCCTACGAGCAGTACTTC. This translates into CASSVALQAYEQYF.

This clonotype appeared many times. The rearrangement uses TRBV7-2 and TRBJ2-3; TRBD1 might be the D (6 bases). The CDR3 contains 12 residues. Between the trimmed V and J ends, which lost 3 bases and 8 bases, there was a span of 9 bases. The germline CDR1 and CDR2 sequences are SGHTA and FQGNSA. DNA for the CDR3: TGTGCCAGCAGCTTCGGACAGAGTACGCAGTATTTT. Its translation: CASSFGQSTQYF.

Only a few counts were recorded for this clonotype. This chain connects TRBV20-1 to TRBJ1-2; TRBD1 agrees at 9 bases. Per the germline V gene, CDR1 is DFQATT and CDR2 is SNEGSKA (reference sequence). V dropped 2 bases and J dropped 7; count of bases not matched to a gene: 5. The CDR3 is 13 residues long. The CDR3 sequence: CSARRDRVGGYTF. The CDR3, as DNA: TGCAGTGCTAGACGGGACAGGGTCGGTGGCTACACCTTC.